This section outlines one TCR beta chain sequence together with its context. Which antigen it targets is not known. Base qualities are not at hand, and no much larger clone is one base apart. The data were obtained in a study of T cell responses to AZD1222 COVID-19 vaccine (dated by TCRdb to about 2021). Regarding the research as a whole: TCR sequencing was performed for 230 to 250 trial participants, of whom approximately 200 were given two doses of AZD1222 and approximately 25 were given two doses of MenACWY control vaccine. Enrollment into the trials was organized by age into subgroups of 18-55, 56-69 and 70-plus years, and those subgroups contained about 160, 30 and 59 TCR-sequenced participants, respectively. Broader findings and caveats from the paper: After two AZD1222 doses, both the breadth and the depth of spike-specific TCRs were significantly higher than at day 0 and than in MenACWY recipients. The 56-69-year group was small, and its depth increase did not reach significance, likely because of low power. Most participants were white British and females outnumbered males, and the authors suggested that clonal diversity may have been underestimated. Vaccine-associated CD4 TCRs spanned the whole spike protein, with dominant responses in regions 160-218 and 743-854. Epitopes outside the regions mutated in the B.1.351 and B.1.1.7 variants were reportedly recognized by nearly half of the unique spike-specific TCRs. Conclusions about previously exposed vaccinees were limited because only six AZD1222 recipients were SARS-CoV-2 seropositive at baseline. Because no day 14 peak-response samples were available, repertoires were characterized only after the peak T cell response.

Reading the label with the study, this specimen's time point is: about 28 days (+/-7) after the second vaccine dose. AZD1222 recipients whose second dose came at about 4 weeks and those whose second dose came at about 12 weeks were combined into one group, since spike-specific TCR depth and breadth did not differ between the two schedules. The vaccinee samples were drawn from two UK trials, COV001 and COV002, one of which was a single-blind randomized controlled phase 2/3 trial testing AZD1222 (ChAdOx1 nCoV-19) in healthy adults. Trial participant PBMC samples were collected at day 0 and day 28 after the second dose for TCRbeta chain sequencing. The CDR3 regions of human TCRbeta chains were subjected to immunosequencing. The authors processed their data as follows. TCRs in the repertoires were compared against a reference library of SARS-CoV-2-specific TCRs that had been generated with the MIRA antigen-specificity platform. Breadth meant the fraction of unique TCRs that were SARS-CoV-2-associated, whereas depth meant the fraction of total T cells that were SARS-CoV-2-associated. Each spike-specific TCR was assigned to its reactive spike region and to a CD4 or CD8 class using the MIRA data. Log10-transformed breadth and depth values were compared by one-way ANOVA with Sidak's multiple comparisons tests. TCRdb took over this immuneACCESS table, retaining in-frame rearrangements with V and J assigned. Such tables are incomplete; in checked studies, under half of the missing clones stem from an unresolved V gene, and the remainder is unexplained. That table gives V, J and clone size, and the DNA gave D and trimming. The sample table records about 270,000 clones; approximately 94% of these occur just once. Clones ranked in the top ten supply about 0.5% of the sample.

The sample here was peripheral blood, taken 28 days after the second AZD1222 dose. The source of this sequence is an adult who received the AZD1222 COVID-19 vaccine.

The CDR3 protein: CASSVGSLNTEAFF. The bases are TGTGCCAGCAGTGTGGGAAGTCTGAACACTGAAGCTTTCTTT. The chain employs TRBV2 and TRBJ1-1; no confident D gene assignment can be made. V is clipped by 4 bases and J by 0 bases, and the sequence between their germline boundaries is 9 bases long. According to the germline V gene, CDR1 reads SNHLY and CDR2 reads FYNNEI. The CDR3, from cysteine to phenylalanine, totals 14 residues. Just the 42-base CDR3 DNA is kept, in frame starting at base 1.